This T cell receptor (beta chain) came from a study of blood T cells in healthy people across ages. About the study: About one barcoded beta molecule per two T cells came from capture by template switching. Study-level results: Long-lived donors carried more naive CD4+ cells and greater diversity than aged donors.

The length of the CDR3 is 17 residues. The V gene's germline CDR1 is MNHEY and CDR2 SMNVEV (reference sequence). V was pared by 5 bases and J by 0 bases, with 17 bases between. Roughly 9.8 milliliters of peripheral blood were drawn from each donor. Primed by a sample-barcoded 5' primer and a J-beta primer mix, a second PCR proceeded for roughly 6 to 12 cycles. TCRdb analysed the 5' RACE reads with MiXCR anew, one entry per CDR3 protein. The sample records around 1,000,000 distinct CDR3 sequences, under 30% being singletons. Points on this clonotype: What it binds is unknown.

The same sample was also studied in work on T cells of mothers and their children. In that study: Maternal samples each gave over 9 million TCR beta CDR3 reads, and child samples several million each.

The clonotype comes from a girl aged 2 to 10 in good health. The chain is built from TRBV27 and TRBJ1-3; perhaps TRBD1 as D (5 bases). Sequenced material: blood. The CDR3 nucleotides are TGTGCCAGCAGTGGCCGGGGCAGCCTATACTCTGGAAACACCATATATTTT. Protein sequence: CASSGRGSLYSGNTIYF.